This T cell receptor beta chain was found in a study of cytomegalovirus exposure and HLA in healthy donors. Whole-study results and caveats: One later analysis reportedly identified an Asian-associated ancestry cluster that showed fewer N-insertions than the roughly 640-donor mean. Association of 17,000 or so TCR beta sequences with HLA alleles was found at 0.05 false discovery rate in a later analysis. Immune exposure information comprised only CMV serostatus. Researchers catalogued approximately 170 TCR beta chains as cytomegalovirus-associated.

This clone was seen a few times. The antigen is not known. With 60 Vbeta and 13 Jbeta primers, the PCR was carried out. Method: immunoSEQ multiplex PCR; TCRdb's copy keeps in-frame clones and lacks some. The sample has some 150,000 clones; about 10% are singletons. The length of the CDR3 is 14 residues. Trimming took 5 bases from V and 3 from J, leaving 12 bases between them. Germline V lookup: CDR1 SGHTA, CDR2 FQGTGA. This sequence originates from a woman aged 40 to 50 in good health and CMV-seropositive. The V call is TRBV7-3, the J call TRBJ2-3; TRBD1 is a possible D gene (6 bases). What was sequenced was PBMCs. The CDR3 is CASSPGARTDTQYF. The CDR3 DNA reads TGTGCCAGCAGCCCAGGGGCCCGAACAGATACGCAGTATTTT.